Each of the 14 T cell receptor beta chains below was sequenced from the same sample in a study of cytotoxic CD8 clonotypes in ibrutinib-treated CLL. The data were produced by immunoSEQ multiplex PCR, yet TCRdb's version contains in-frame clones alone and is incomplete. The sample includes 150,000 to 250,000 clones, approximately 68% of them seen just once. Sequences were derived from PBMCs, sampled after 24 months of ibrutinib treatment. The receptors come from a human donor with chronic lymphocytic leukemia.

V gene TRBV4-2 combines with J gene TRBJ2-3, with 9 bases lining up with TRBD2. The CDR3 has 19 amino acids. The trim removed 5 bases at V and 0 bases at J, leaving 15 bases unmatched. Looked up from germline, CDR1 is LGHNA and CDR2 is YNFKEQ. CDR3 residues: CASSGPKRLAEKSTDTQYF. Written as DNA, the CDR3 is TGTGCCAGCAGCGGACCGAAACGACTAGCGGAGAAAAGCACAGATACGCAGTATTTT.

The chain joins TRBV19 to TRBJ2-3, with D unresolved. This CDR3 spans 13 amino acids. Germline loops: CDR1 LNHDA, CDR2 SQIVND (reference sequence). V was cut by 9 bases and J by 8 bases, with 18 bases left in between. In nucleotides, the CDR3 is TGTGCCAGCCAGTGGACCACGGCTGGTACGCAGTATTTT. This translates into CASQWTTAGTQYF. The full variable domain, in which reference TRBV19 and TRBJ2-3 provide the parts outside the CDR3, is DGGITQSPKYLFRKEGQNVTLSCEQNLNHDAMYWYRQDPGQGLRLIYYSQIVNDFQKGDIAEGYSVSREKKESFPLTVTSAQKNPTAFYLCASQWTTAGTQYFGPGTRLTVL.

J is TRBJ2-7 and V is TRBV18, with D perhaps assigned TRBD1 or TRBD2 (5 bases each). Germline V gene lookup returns CDR1 KGHSH and CDR2 LQKENI. Trimming removed 3 bases at V and 4 bases at J, with 22 bases between. The CDR3 runs to 17 residues. In DNA form, the CDR3 reads TGTGCCAGCTCACCGACGGGGCTGGGGCAGGTTTGGTACGAGCAGTACTTC. Protein sequence: CASSPTGLGQVWYEQYF.

This clone was found a few times. This chain uses TRBV29-1 with TRBJ1-2; no clear D. V was shortened by 0 bases and J by 5 bases, with 7 bases between the two germline ends. The CDR3 has 12 amino acids. Germline V gene data show CDR1 as SQVTM and CDR2 as ANQGSEA. The CDR3 reads CSVEDPRYGYTF. The CDR3 nucleotides read TGCAGCGTTGAAGATCCGCGATATGGCTACACCTTC.

Only a few counts were recorded for this clone. The rearrangement links TRBV19 to TRBJ1-1, with TRBD1 matching 8 bases. The CDR3 length is 13 residues. From germline, CDR1 is LNHDA and CDR2 SQIVND (reference sequence). V shed 5 bases and J 6 bases; nucleotides not matched to a gene: 5. The CDR3 nucleotides are TGTGCCAGTAGTCCGGACAGGGAGGCTGAAGCTTTCTTT. This encodes CASSPDREAEAFF.

This clone was seen many times. The rearrangement joins TRBV30 to TRBJ2-1; TRBD2 agrees at 11 bases. Germline lookup yields CDR1 GTSNPN and CDR2 SVGIG (reference sequence). The length of the CDR3 is 14 residues. The J segment lost 7 bases and the V segment lost 1 base, leaving 3 bases of the junction unmatched. The CDR3 sequence is CAWSDSGRGNEQFF. CDR3 coding DNA: TGTGCCTGGAGTGATAGCGGGAGGGGTAATGAGCAGTTCTTC. The complete variable domain, with remaining parts taken from reference TRBV30 and TRBJ2-1, reads SQTIHQWPATLVQPVGSPLSLECTVEGTSNPNLYWYRQAAGRGLQLLFYSVGIGQISSEVPQNLSASRPQDRQFILSSKKLLLSDSGFYLCAWSDSGRGNEQFFGPGTRLTVL.

The rearrangement uses TRBV5-4 and TRBJ1-2; perhaps TRBD1 as D (6 bases). Germline V gives CDR1 SGHNT, CDR2 YYREEE (reference sequence). Deletions cut 7 bases from V and 4 bases from J, with 14 bases between. CDR3 length equals 13 residues. CDR3 coding DNA: TGTGCCAGCGGCAACACAGGGATCTATGGCTACACCTTC. Its translation is CASGNTGIYGYTF.

DNA for the CDR3: TGTGCCAGTAGTCTATACAGGGGGCTGGAGACCCAGTACTTC. It codes for CASSLYRGLETQYF. The chain links TRBV19 to TRBJ2-5, with TRBD1 identical over 9 bases. The CDR3 runs to 14 residues. Germline V gives CDR1 LNHDA, CDR2 SQIVND (reference sequence). J lost 5 bases, V lost 5 bases, and 6 bases had no gene match.

This clone was counted a single time. The chain carries TRBV7-2 and TRBJ2-1; 9 nucleotides match TRBD2. The CDR3 runs to 16 residues. V dropped 1 base and J dropped 9; count of bases not matched to a gene: 10. The germline gives CDR1 SGHTA, CDR2 FQGNSA. The CDR3 protein is CASSLDLAGLIGEQFF. The DNA for the CDR3 is TGTGCCAGCAGCTTAGACCTAGCGGGACTGATTGGTGAGCAGTTCTTC.

This chain links TRBV14 with TRBJ1-2; D unclear. V lost 0 bases, J lost 4 bases, and 12 bases lay in between. The CDR3 extends over 15 amino acids. Germline loops: CDR1 SGHDN, CDR2 FVKESK. CDR3 in amino acids: CASSQESGASYGYTF. The CDR3 DNA is TGTGCCAGCAGCCAAGAATCGGGAGCCAGCTATGGCTACACCTTC.

This clone was detected only a few times. V usage is TRBV25-1 and J usage is TRBJ2-3, with 13 bases aligning to TRBD2. Germline CDR1 and CDR2: MGHDK and SYGVNS. The V segment lost 11 bases and the J segment 3 bases; nucleotides outside the gene matches: 5. This CDR3 spans 14 amino acids. CDR3 nucleotides: TGTGCCTCCAGACTAGCGGGAGGAACAGATACGCAGTATTTT. It translates to CASRLAGGTDTQYF.

The rearrangement links TRBV5-1 to TRBJ2-2; D remains unclear. V was cut by 4 bases and J by 7 bases, with 8 bases left in between. There are 12 residues in the CDR3. The germline V gene encodes CDR1 SGHRS and CDR2 YFSETQ. CDR3 loop: CASSRAVGELFF. DNA of the CDR3: TGCGCCAGCAGCAGGGCAGTCGGGGAGCTGTTTTTT.

This clone came up a few times. The rearrangement links TRBV7-2 to TRBJ2-7; D call uncertain. The V end was cut by 1 base, the J end by 7 bases, with 5 bases between. CDR1 SGHTA and CDR2 FQGNSA come from the germline V gene. There are 11 residues in the CDR3. The CDR3 reads CASSLVGEQYF. The CDR3 DNA follows: TGTGCCAGCAGCTTAGTGGGGGAGCAGTACTTC.

V is TRBV7-2 and J is TRBJ1-1; D call uncertain. The CDR3 loop spans 13 amino acids. V gave up 6 bases and J gave up 3 bases, with 11 bases separating them. Germline CDR1 SGHTA, CDR2 FQGNSA. The chain's CDR3 is CASRQTRDTEAFF. Written as DNA, the CDR3 is TGTGCCAGCAGACAGACGAGGGACACTGAAGCTTTCTTT.